Listed below are T cell receptor beta chains from one sample, sequenced in a study of CD8 T cells in Susac syndrome. From the immunoSEQ multiplex PCR reads, TCRdb called clonotypes with MiXCR, one entry per CDR3 protein. The sample consists of some 65,000 distinct CDR3 sequences, approximately 93% of them appearing once. The specimen was CD8+ T cells from PBMCs. These receptors all stem from a human donor with multiple sclerosis. Both conserved end residues are part of each CDR3. Each record gives: CDR3 protein, J gene, V gene.

CASLRIETQYF | TRBJ2-5 | TRBV5-4
CAWSLEGYGNSPLHF | TRBJ1-6 | TRBV30
CSAGTVLPYGYTF | TRBJ1-2 | TRBV20-1
CASSQGQGASEQYF | TRBJ2-7 | TRBV4-3
CATHYYNEQFF | TRBJ2-1 | TRBV19
CASSLKMVTGWGLGETQYF | TRBJ2-5 | TRBV13
CASSGGVGPGGYTF | TRBJ1-2 | TRBV6-5
CSARFTSGDLGGQFF | TRBJ2-1 | TRBV20-1
CATSTLGMGLEETQYF | TRBJ2-5 | TRBV15
CASSSPLTGSMNTEAFF | TRBJ1-1 | TRBV13
CASSQDGGGAETQYF | TRBJ2-5 | TRBV4-2
CASSQDGNPKQYF | TRBJ2-7 | TRBV4-1
CASRSRGPDATNEKLFF | TRBJ1-4 | TRBV27
CASSMDRFPKLFF | TRBJ1-4 | TRBV21-1
CASSQDIALKNIQYF | TRBJ2-4 | TRBV3-1
CASSQGLAGYEQYF | TRBJ2-7 | TRBV3-1
CASSGTGTGELFF | TRBJ2-2 | TRBV3-1
CASSIGSLYNEQFF | TRBJ2-1 | TRBV19
CASSYTSEGTPYEQYF | TRBJ2-7 | TRBV6-2/TRBV6-3
CASSQVGNTEAFF | TRBJ1-1 | TRBV3-1
CASTAGSSYNEQFF | TRBJ2-1 | TRBV27
CASSQDQLAGRYEQFF | TRBJ2-1 | TRBV4-1
CAWSGPGGEAFF | TRBJ1-1 | TRBV30
CASSSTGTGAREQYF | TRBJ2-7 | TRBV5-4
CASSHIGGRAGELFF | TRBJ2-2 | TRBV12-3/TRBV12-4
CATSDLRGLVTGELFF | TRBJ2-2 | TRBV24-1
CASSPNVGLSYEQYF | TRBJ2-7 | TRBV7-2
CASSQPSTGFYEQYF | TRBJ2-7 | TRBV3-1
CSASSSGLAGEQYF | TRBJ2-7 | TRBV20-1